Below, one T cell receptor beta chain is given with its context. This entry is derived from a study of blood T cell repertoires in COVID-19. CDR3 length: 16 amino acids. Germline trimming cut 3 bases from V and 3 bases from J; bases unmatched to any gene: 9. Germline CDR1 reads SGDLS; CDR2 reads YYNGEE. Categorization into cohorts depended on clinical history that participants reported. TCRdb's copy holds only in-frame clones and misses some; the assay was immunoSEQ multiplex PCR. Here the sample spans about 240,000 clones, more than 75% being singletons. Sequenced input: PBMCs or T cells enriched from blood (not recorded which). The receptor was derived from a middle-aged woman with acute COVID-19. V usage is TRBV9 and J usage is TRBJ2-7; 10 bases fit TRBD2. The CDR3 nucleotides are TGTGCCAGCAGCGCGAGAACTCTAGCGGGAGTCTACGAGCAGTACTTC. Protein: CASSARTLAGVYEQYF.